The 25 T cell receptor beta chains reported below all come from one sample, sequenced in a study of CD8 T cells in ankylosing spondylitis. TCRdb reprocessed the 5' RACE reads with MiXCR, giving one entry per CDR3 protein. Of some 95,000 distinct CDR3 sequences listed, about 9% are singletons. Sequenced input: blood, either unsorted or a sorted T cell fraction (not recorded which). All receptors derive from a male donor with ankylosing spondylitis or in good health (not recorded which).

This clonotype has at least ten counts. The chain uses TRBV18 and TRBJ2-2; D is possibly TRBD1 (6 bases). The CDR3 consists of 15 residues. Germline lookup yields CDR1 KGHSH and CDR2 LQKENI. Trimming pared 0 bases from V and 7 bases from J, leaving 12 bases between. The chain's CDR3 is CASSPPVGQLGELFF. Written as DNA, the CDR3 is TGTGCCAGCTCACCACCGGTCGGACAGCTCGGGGAGCTGTTTTTT.

This clonotype was counted ten times or more. The rearrangement links TRBV7-8 to TRBJ2-7, with D perhaps TRBD1 or TRBD2 (5 bases each). Trimming cost V 5 bases and J 2 bases, with 19 bases left between them. The length of the CDR3 is 16 residues. Germline V gene lookup returns CDR1 SGHVS and CDR2 FQNEAQ. This CDR3 is CASSQLGVGAAYEQYF. In DNA, the CDR3 is TGTGCCAGCAGCCAACTAGGCGTCGGGGCAGCCTACGAGCAGTACTTC.

This clonotype came up many times. The chain carries TRBV6-6 and TRBJ2-7; no definite D call. Germline V gene sequence: CDR1 MNHNY, CDR2 SVGAGI (reference sequence). V was pared by 5 bases and J by 5 bases, with 10 bases between. The CDR3 runs 12 residues. CDR3 sequence (DNA): TGTGCCAGCAGTACTCAGAAAAACGAGCAGTACTTC. It yields the protein CASSTQKNEQYF.

This clonotype was found a few times. The rearrangement uses TRBV29-1 and TRBJ1-2; unclear D gene. The V end lost 6 bases, the J end lost 0 bases, and 17 bases lay between the germline ends. Germline-derived CDR1 and CDR2 are SQVTM and ANQGSEA. The CDR3 spans 15 residues. DNA for the CDR3: TGCAGCGTCCAAGGCATAAGCGGGCCTAACTATGGCTACACCTTC. Protein: CSVQGISGPNYGYTF.

There are many counts of this clonotype. In nucleotides, the CDR3 is TGCAGTGCTAGGTGGGACGAAAAACTGTTTTTT. It is translated as CSARWDEKLFF. The V call is TRBV20-1, the J call TRBJ1-4; the D gene is possibly TRBD1 (5 bases). Trimming shortened V by 3 bases and J by 8 bases, and 7 bases separated the two germline ends. This CDR3 is 11 amino acids long. Germline values: CDR1 DFQATT, CDR2 SNEGSKA (reference sequence).

This clonotype was counted many times. The rearrangement uses TRBV7-2 and TRBJ2-3, with D perhaps TRBD2 (6 bases). CDR1 is SGHTA and CDR2 is FQGNSA in the germline V gene. Trimming pared 6 bases from V and 3 bases from J, leaving 19 bases between. This CDR3 spans 16 amino acids. Here the CDR3 reads CASSPWRAGSTDTQYF. The CDR3 nucleotides are TGTGCCAGCAGTCCGTGGAGGGCGGGGTCGACAGATACGCAGTATTTT.

This clonotype was picked up one time. The J gene is TRBJ2-3, the V gene TRBV7-9, with 7 bases matching TRBD1. The trim removed 9 bases at V and 6 bases at J, leaving 18 bases unmatched. Germline CDR1 and CDR2: SEHNR and FQNEAQ (reference sequence). This CDR3 has 16 amino acids. The CDR3 is CASSPRGQRTRDTQYF. CDR3 bases: TGTGCCAGTAGCCCACGGGGACAGAGGACCAGGGATACGCAGTATTTT. Variable domain in full (rest from reference TRBV7-9 and TRBJ2-3): DTGVSQNPRHKITKRGQNVTFRCDPISEHNRLYWYRQTLGQGPEFLTYFQNEAQLEKSRLLSDRFSAERPKGSFSTLEIQRTEQGDSAMYLCASSPRGQRTRDTQYFGPGTRLTVL.

V is TRBV10-3 and J is TRBJ2-1; 10 bases fit TRBD2. Germline V lookup: CDR1 ENHRY, CDR2 SYGVKD. Trimming removed 8 bases from V and 5 bases from J; junction bases left unmatched: 3. The CDR3 runs 13 residues. CDR3 protein: CAIDSGGNNEQFF. In DNA form, the CDR3 reads TGTGCCATCGATAGCGGGGGGAACAATGAGCAGTTCTTC.

The V gene is TRBV2, the J gene TRBJ1-5, with no clear D. Trimming removed 2 bases from V and 16 bases from J, with 12 bases in between. The germline V gene encodes CDR1 SNHLY and CDR2 FYNNEI. This CDR3 contains 11 residues. CDR3 sequence reads: CASSETPPPHF. DNA of the CDR3: TGTGCCAGCAGTGAAACTCCCCCCCCCCATTTT.

The chain recombines TRBV7-2 with TRBJ1-1; D not resolved. V lost 1 base, J lost 7 bases, and 10 bases lay in between. Per germline, CDR1 SGHTA and CDR2 FQGNSA. The CDR3 totals 13 residues. CDR3 amino acids: CASSLGGRSEAFF. The CDR3 DNA reads TGTGCCAGCAGCTTAGGAGGAAGGAGTGAAGCTTTCTTT.

This clonotype was counted many times. The chain joins TRBV6-1 to TRBJ1-2; maybe TRBD1 (6 bases). This CDR3 contains 16 residues. Germline V gene data show CDR1 as MNHNS and CDR2 as SASEGT. V shed 5 bases and J shed 8 bases, with 24 bases lying between them. The CDR3 nucleotides are TGTGCCAGCAGTCCTCAGGATAACAGGGCGGGGTCGGGCTACACCTTC. Translating it yields CASSPQDNRAGSGYTF.

This clonotype came up many times. The chain links TRBV24-1 to TRBJ2-4, with a possible D match to TRBD1 (5 bases). V dropped 0 bases and J dropped 6 bases, with 8 bases sitting between them. The CDR3 spans 14 residues. Looked up from germline, CDR1 is KGHDR and CDR2 is SFDVKD. The CDR3 protein is CATSDLYQGNIQYF. In DNA, the CDR3 is TGTGCCACCAGTGATTTGTACCAGGGAAACATTCAGTACTTC.

About this clonotype: A clone one base away is much larger, so this may be a read error. V and J are TRBV4-1 and TRBJ2-1; TRBD2 aligns across 8 bases. The CDR3 extends over 17 amino acids. Germline-derived CDR1 and CDR2 are MGHRA and YSYEKL. The CDR3 loop reads CVSSHKFPSGPNNEQFF. Written as DNA, the CDR3 is TGCGTCAGCAGCCATAAGTTCCCTAGCGGGCCAAACAATGAGCAGTTCTTC.

The chain joins TRBV7-2 to TRBJ2-7, with D uncertain. Per germline, CDR1 SGHTA and CDR2 FQGNSA. The CDR3 runs 15 residues. V was trimmed by 4 bases and J by 2 bases, leaving 15 bases between them. The CDR3 spells CASSSLQRAPYEQYF. In DNA, the CDR3 is TGTGCCAGCAGCTCCCTCCAGAGAGCTCCCTACGAGCAGTACTTC.

This clonotype was picked up many times. This chain connects TRBV5-1 to TRBJ2-1; no clear D. This CDR3 has 14 residues. V lost 0 bases to trimming and J lost 6 bases, with 10 bases between them. Germline V gene sequence: CDR1 SGHRS, CDR2 YFSETQ. The CDR3 sequence: CASSLGYAINEQFF. For the CDR3, the DNA is TGCGCCAGCAGCTTGGGATACGCGATCAATGAGCAGTTCTTC. Drawing the rest from reference TRBV5-1 and TRBJ2-1, the complete variable domain is KAGVTQTPRYLIKTRGQQVTLSCSPISGHRSVSWYQQTPGQGLQFLFEYFSETQRNKGNFPGRFSGRQFSNSRSEMNVSTLELGDSALYLCASSLGYAINEQFFGPGTRLTVL.

This clonotype has ten or more counts. The chain joins TRBV6-5 to TRBJ2-1, with 14 bases matching TRBD2. V lost 6 bases and J lost 2; bases outside the gene matches: 3. Germline V gives CDR1 MNHEY, CDR2 SVGAGI. The length of the CDR3 is 16 residues. CDR3 sequence reads: CASRTSGGAPYNEQFF. The CDR3 DNA follows: TGTGCCAGCAGGACTAGCGGGGGGGCCCCCTACAATGAGCAGTTCTTC.

This clonotype was recorded at least ten times. The V gene is TRBV2, the J gene TRBJ2-5; D unresolved. CDR1 is SNHLY and CDR2 is FYNNEI in the germline V gene. CDR3 size: 12 residues. The V end lost 8 bases, the J end lost 5 bases, and 12 bases lay between the germline ends. CDR3 nucleotides: TGTGCCAGCTGCCGGAGCCACGAGACCCAGTACTTC. This sequence encodes CASCRSHETQYF. Drawing the rest from reference TRBV2 and TRBJ2-5, the complete variable domain is EPEVTQTPSHQVTQMGQEVILRCVPISNHLYFYWYRQILGQKVEFLVSFYNNEISEKSEIFDDQFSVERPDGSNFTLKIRSTKLEDSAMYFCASCRSHETQYFGPGTRLLVL.

The chain uses TRBV6-6 and TRBJ1-4; no definite D call. The germline CDR1 and CDR2 sequences are MNHNY and SVGAGI (reference sequence). The CDR3 loop spans 12 amino acids. Trimming left V 4 bases short and J 8 bases short, with 8 bases between. CDR3 sequence (DNA): TGTGCCAGCAGTTTTGGCAGGGAAAAACTGTTTTTT. Residues: CASSFGREKLFF.

This clonotype was counted ten times or more. The genes are TRBV2 and TRBJ1-1; D unclear. The CDR3 covers 13 residues. Germline V gene sequence: CDR1 SNHLY, CDR2 FYNNEI. V was trimmed by 7 bases and J by 5 bases, leaving 14 bases between them. This CDR3 is CASTISSETEAFF. CDR3 nucleotide sequence: TGTGCCAGCACCATCAGTTCAGAAACTGAAGCTTTCTTT.

This clonotype was observed at least ten times. This chain joins TRBV2 and TRBJ2-1, with a possible D match to TRBD1 (5 bases). The ends were cut back, 5 bases at V and 2 bases at J, with 13 bases in the middle. CDR3 size: 15 residues. CDR1 SNHLY and CDR2 FYNNEI come from the germline V gene. DNA for the CDR3: TGTGCCAGCAGTTGGGATGGGGCTGCCTACAATGAGCAGTTCTTC. Encoded protein: CASSWDGAAYNEQFF.

The CDR3 nucleotides are TGTGCCAGCAGTGGACTAGCGAAAGCCTACGAGCAGTACTTC. The encoded protein is CASSGLAKAYEQYF. The V call is TRBV6-1, the J call TRBJ2-7; TRBD2 agrees at 8 bases. This CDR3 contains 14 residues. V lost 4 bases, J lost 2 bases, and 4 bases stayed unmatched. CDR1 is MNHNS, CDR2 SASEGT, per germline.

This clonotype was found many times. This chain joins TRBV29-1 and TRBJ2-3; TRBD2 aligns across 9 bases. The CDR3 is made up of 13 amino acids. Germline V CDR1 and CDR2: SQVTM, ANQGSEA. The trim removed 7 bases at V and 2 bases at J, leaving 4 bases unmatched. The DNA of the CDR3 is TGCAGCGCCAGCGGGGGGATCACAGATACGCAGTATTTT. Translating gives CSASGGITDTQYF.

This clonotype was seen at least ten times. The chain employs TRBV20-1 and TRBJ2-2, with D tentatively TRBD2 (6 bases). The CDR3 has 15 amino acids. V gave up 3 bases and J gave up 3 bases, with 14 bases separating them. The germline V gene has CDR1 DFQATT and CDR2 SNEGSKA (reference sequence). The CDR3 loop is CSASRPGEDTGELFF. CDR3 coding DNA: TGCAGTGCTAGCCGTCCGGGGGAGGACACCGGGGAGCTGTTTTTT.

The table lists this clonotype with a count of one. The J gene is TRBJ1-5, the V gene TRBV6-5; D is uncertain. Germline V gene data show CDR1 as MNHEY and CDR2 as SVGAGI. The germline V and J ends were trimmed by 5 bases and 2 bases, with 13 bases remaining between them. This CDR3 has 15 amino acids. The DNA for the CDR3 is TGTGCCAGCAGTAATTCGGAGGCCGGCAATCAGCCCCAGCATTTT. Translation: CASSNSEAGNQPQHF.

As to this clonotype: A junction boundary mismatches the germline segment, possibly from a read error. V and J are TRBV14 and TRBJ2-1; 10 nucleotides align to TRBD2. The CDR3 totals 16 residues. The V gene's germline CDR1 is SGHDN and CDR2 FVKESK. The CDR3 bases are TGTGCCAGCAGCGAAGAGAGCGGGGGGGCCGACGATGAGCAGTTCTTC. Protein sequence: CASSEESGGADDEQFF. Drawing the rest from reference TRBV14 and TRBJ2-1, the complete variable domain is EAGVTQFPSHSVIEKGQTVTLRCDPISGHDNLYWYRRVMGKEIKFLLHFVKESKQDESGMPNNRFLAERTGGTYSTLKVQPAELEDSGVYFCASSEESGGADDEQFFGPGTRLTVL.